This T cell receptor beta chain was identified in a study of cytomegalovirus exposure and HLA in healthy donors. Study findings and constraints: There were some public TCRs occurring in many donors, but most TCR sequences were rare. It was confirmed in vitro that a few of the CMV-associated chains were specific for CMV antigens.

In the PCR, 60 Vbeta and 13 Jbeta primers were used. Repertoires were generated with immunoSEQ multiplex PCR, while TCRdb's copy carries only in-frame clones and drops some. The sample lists some 150,000 clones, 82% seen once, with roughly 1.5% in the top ten. Healthy donors of bone marrow made up the group. CDR1 LNHDA and CDR2 SQIVND come from the germline V gene (reference sequence). V dropped 5 bases and J dropped 8 bases, with 13 bases sitting between them. The CDR3 has 13 amino acids. As to this clone: Its specificity is unknown.

The sequenced material came from PBMCs. The chain couples TRBV19 to TRBJ1-5; perhaps TRBD1 as D (5 bases). This receptor was taken from a male donor in good health and CMV-seronegative. The CDR3 loop reads CASSVRDTKPQHF. The CDR3 DNA is TGTGCCAGTAGTGTCAGGGATACCAAGCCCCAGCATTTT.